This TCR beta chain originates from a study of Ad26.COV2.S vaccination and SARS-CoV-2 variants (dated by TCRdb to the early 2020s). With regard to the full study: Donors in the vaccine arm were drawn from COV1001, a multicentre, randomized, double-blind, placebo-controlled phase I-IIa trial testing Ad26.COV2.S in healthy adults. Investigators did not know the trial group allocation while performing experiments and assessing outcomes. The TCR-sequenced set comprised around 30 samples: 19 Ad26.COV2.S vaccine recipients, 5 placebo recipients and 8 SARS-CoV-2 convalescent individuals. Ad26.COV2.S was administered intramuscularly at 5 x 10^10 or 1 x 10^11 viral particles, either as a single shot or as two shots given 56 days apart. Trial participants were randomized into five groups of five, in which low-dose or high-dose Ad26.COV2.S was given once or twice, or placebo was given on both occasions. TCRbeta repertoire sequencing served as the tool for gauging how specific and how broad the SARS-CoV-2-reactive T cell receptors were following Ad26.COV2.S vaccination.

Study-wide conclusions, independent of this receptor: Substantial breadth of spike-specific CD8+ and CD4+ T cell responses was reported after vaccination. Non-spike TCR breadth was comparable between vaccine and placebo recipients, consistent with the vaccine containing only spike. Compared with placebo recipients, Ad26.COV2.S recipients showed higher spike-specific TCR breadth (P = 0.0014). The study lacked the statistical power to compare responses across vaccine doses or regimens. The authors noted that the TCR breadth and depth analyses may have underestimated total T cell responses.

The immunoSEQ Assay was the method used to sequence TCRbeta CDR3 regions. After extraction, genomic DNA underwent amplification by bias-controlled multiplex PCR, followed by high-throughput sequencing. On the authors' methods: To quantify the absolute abundance of each unique TCRbeta CDR3 region, sequences were collapsed and filtered. T cell fraction was estimated by normalization of TCRbeta template counts to usable DNA, with usable DNA being measured through amplification of reference genes present in all nucleated cells. Repertoire TCRs were annotated as SARS-CoV-2-specific when V gene, CDR3 amino acid sequence and J gene were exactly matched to a known reactive TCR set. The reference SARS-CoV-2 TCR set came from MIRA and was filtered for enrichment in COVID-19-positive ImmuneCODE repertoires, removing public or cross-reactive TCRs. Using the MIRA antigens, annotated TCRs were further analysed by specific ORF or by position within an ORF. Depth was the summed frequency of annotated unique rearrangements, while breadth was defined as annotated unique rearrangements over total unique productive rearrangements. Two-sided Wilcoxon rank-sum tests were used to compare TCR breadth between groups. TCRdb limited this immuneACCESS table to in-frame rearrangements with V and J called. A share of clones is missing; checked studies link under half to unresolved V genes, and the rest is unexplained. V, J and clone size were drawn from that table, and D and trimming were deduced from the DNA. Within this sample are about 350,000 clones, with around 88% of them counted one time only. In total, the top ten clones hold approximately 12% of the sample.

The sample's treatment or condition label is to be understood as: some 19 received Ad26.COV2.S at low or high dose, single or two shots; about 5 received placebo; per-sample allocation not given. For vaccine and placebo recipients, repertoires were sequenced using samples collected on day 63 after the first injection. In Cohort 1b, 25 adults aged 18-55 years were enrolled at a single site in Boston, USA, between 29 July and 7 August 2020. Ad26.COV2.S consisted of a replication-incompetent adenovirus type 26 vector by which a prefusion-stabilized SARS-CoV-2 spike protein from the original Wuhan strain was expressed. Between the V and J ends, shortened by 4 bases and 6 bases respectively, the junction contains 25 bases. Spanning cysteine to phenylalanine, the CDR3 consists of 17 amino acids. The entry retains the CDR3 DNA only, 51 bases that are in frame from base 1. The germline V gene (reference sequence) supplies CDR1 MNHEY and CDR2 SMNVEV.

About this clone itself: Its antigen is not yet known. Per-base quality was not reported, and no clone a single base away is much larger than it.

The clonotype originates from a person aged 18-60 years who received the Ad26.COV2.S COVID-19 vaccine or a placebo. The sequencing used peripheral blood, collected in a trial of Ad26.COV2.S vaccine versus placebo. The V and J genes are TRBV27 and TRBJ2-7; the D gene assignment is ambiguous. Here the CDR3 is given as CASSSLLLTNLKAEQYF. The nucleotide sequence reads as follows: TGTGCCAGCAGTTCCCTCTTGTTAACCAACTTAAAGGCCGAGCAGTACTTC.